The clone carrying this T cell receptor beta chain has just one count. Its antigen is not known. The sample comes from a study of cytomegalovirus exposure and HLA in healthy donors. The CDR3 runs to 12 residues. Looked up from germline, CDR1 is MDHEN and CDR2 is SYDVKM. Trimming cost V 6 bases and J 4 bases, with 9 bases left between them. 60 Vbeta and 13 Jbeta primers were used in PCR. The table came from immunoSEQ multiplex PCR; TCRdb's copy has only in-frame clones and leaves some out. This sample carries 130,000 to 150,000 clones, around 84% of them seen once, and the ten largest clones take around 3%. Healthy bone marrow donors supplied every sample. Study findings and constraints: The authors judged a highly shared variant cluster likely a sequencing artifact. Across donors, sequencing depth was assumed by presence/absence analyses to be roughly uniform.

Sequencing input: PBMCs. This TCR derives from a man in his forties in good health and CMV-seropositive. The chain couples TRBV28 to TRBJ1-1, with D uncertain. CDR3 protein: CASSSGSTEAFF. CDR3 DNA: TGTGCCAGCAGCTCCGGGAGCACTGAAGCTTTCTTT.